This T cell receptor (beta chain) was captured in a study of blood T cells in healthy people across ages. Study-level results: Per million T cells, TCR beta diversity dropped roughly linearly as age increased. It was the long-lived donors that had more naive CD4+ cells and higher diversity than aged donors. Naive and antigen-experienced cells were not separated, limiting conclusive comparison.

CDR3 length: 14 amino acids. V shed 5 bases and J shed 2 bases, with 13 bases lying between them. Germline values: CDR1 DFQATT, CDR2 SNEGSKA (reference sequence). The sample holds a few counts of this clonotype. Its antigen is as yet unknown. Primed by a sample-barcoded 5' primer and a J-beta primer mix, a second PCR proceeded for 7 to 11 cycles. TCRdb called the 5' RACE reads again in MiXCR, with one record for every CDR3 protein. The data contain 1.5 million to 1.9 million distinct CDR3 sequences, roughly two fifths of them singletons. Sequenced input: blood. The chain employs TRBV20-1 and TRBJ2-1; D may be TRBD2 (6 bases). This clonotype was sampled from a woman in her late teens or twenties in good health. The CDR3 DNA is TGCAGTGCTCAACTCGCGGGGCCCTACAATGAGCAGTTCTTC. It specifies CSAQLAGPYNEQFF.